This entry concerns a single TCR beta chain. Its antigen is unknown. The iRepertoire nested amplicon-rescue multiplex PCR amplified TCR alpha and beta CDR3s from RNA. TCRdb ran MiXCR on the multiplex PCR reads and lists one entry per CDR3 protein. Of roughly 350,000 distinct CDR3 sequences in the sample, roughly 41% were seen once. This record belongs to a study of glioma-infiltrating T cells. The study's findings and limits: Tissue-blood divergence was below expectation in non-neoplastic patients, above in gliomas.

The CDR3 contains 15 residues. Trimming left V 3 bases short and J 7 bases short, with 13 bases between. Germline-derived CDR1 and CDR2 are SEHNR and FQNEAQ (reference sequence). The origin of this receptor is a human donor with low-grade glioma or glioblastoma, undergoing nonglioma brain surgery, or in good health (not recorded which). Material for sequencing was glioma tissue, nonneoplastic brain tissue, or PBMCs (not recorded which). This chain joins TRBV7-9 and TRBJ1-6; D is perhaps TRBD1 (5 bases). The CDR3 nucleotides read TGTGCCAGCAGCTTGGGGGGTAGGCCCAATTCACCCCTCCACTTT. Encoded protein: CASSLGGRPNSPLHF.